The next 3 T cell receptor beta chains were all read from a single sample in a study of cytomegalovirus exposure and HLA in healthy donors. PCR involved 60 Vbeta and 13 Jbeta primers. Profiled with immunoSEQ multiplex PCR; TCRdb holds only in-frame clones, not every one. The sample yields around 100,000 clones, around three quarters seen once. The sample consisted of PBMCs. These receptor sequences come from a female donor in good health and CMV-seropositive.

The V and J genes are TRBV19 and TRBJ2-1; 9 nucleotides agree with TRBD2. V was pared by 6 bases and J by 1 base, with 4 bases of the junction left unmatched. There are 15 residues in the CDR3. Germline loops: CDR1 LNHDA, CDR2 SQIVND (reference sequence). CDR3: CASSPSGTSYNEQFF. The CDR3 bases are TGTGCCAGTAGCCCTAGCGGGACGTCCTACAATGAGCAGTTCTTC.

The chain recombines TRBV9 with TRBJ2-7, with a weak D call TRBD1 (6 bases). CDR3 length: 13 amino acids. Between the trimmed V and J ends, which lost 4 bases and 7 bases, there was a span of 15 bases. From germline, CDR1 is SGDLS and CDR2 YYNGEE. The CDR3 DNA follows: TGTGCCAGCAGCCCTCGGTTGGACAGAGAGCAGTACTTC. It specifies CASSPRLDREQYF.

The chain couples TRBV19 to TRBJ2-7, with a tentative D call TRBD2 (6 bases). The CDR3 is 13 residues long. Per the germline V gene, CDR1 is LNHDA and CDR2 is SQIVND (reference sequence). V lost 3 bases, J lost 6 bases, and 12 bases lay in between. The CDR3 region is CASSIGSLREQYF. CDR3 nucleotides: TGTGCCAGTAGTATCGGGAGCCTGCGCGAGCAGTACTTC.